Below are 2 T cell receptor beta chains sequenced from a single sample in a study of glioma-infiltrating T cells after dendritic cell vaccination. TCRdb's copy holds only in-frame clones and misses some; the assay was immunoSEQ multiplex PCR. The sample has about 58,000 clones; approximately 83% are singletons. Time point of the sample: after dendritic cell vaccination, including at tumor progression/relapse. The input for sequencing was blood, taken after dendritic cell vaccination. These receptors all come from a human donor with glioblastoma.

The chain links TRBV19 to TRBJ2-7, with 8 bases lining up with TRBD2. This CDR3 has 14 residues. The V and J ends lost 4 bases and 2 bases, in that order; junction bases with no gene match: 4. Germline V gene lookup returns CDR1 LNHDA and CDR2 SQIVND (reference sequence). The DNA of the CDR3 is TGTGCCAGTAGTAGGACTAGCATTACCTACGAGCAGTACTTC. This codes for CASSRTSITYEQYF.

This chain links TRBV6-6 with TRBJ2-1; TRBD1 agrees at 10 bases. The CDR3 is 14 residues long. Germline CDR1 MNHNY, CDR2 SVGAGI (reference sequence). Losses at the gene ends were 6 bases for V and 8 bases for J; bases not matched to a gene: 7. The CDR3 sequence: CASRLGQGFDEQFF. The CDR3 bases are TGTGCCAGCAGGCTGGGACAGGGGTTTGATGAGCAGTTCTTC.